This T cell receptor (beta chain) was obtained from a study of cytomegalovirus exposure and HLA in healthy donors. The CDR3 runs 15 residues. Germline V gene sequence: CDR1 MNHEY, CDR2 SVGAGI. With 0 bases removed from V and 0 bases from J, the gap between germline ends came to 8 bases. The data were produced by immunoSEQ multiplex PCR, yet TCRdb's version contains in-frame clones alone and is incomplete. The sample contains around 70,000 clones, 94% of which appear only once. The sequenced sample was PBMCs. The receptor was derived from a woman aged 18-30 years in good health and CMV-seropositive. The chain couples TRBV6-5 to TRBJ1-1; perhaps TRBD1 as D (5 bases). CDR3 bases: TGTGCCAGCAGTTACTCGGGGGGTATGAACACTGAAGCTTTCTTT. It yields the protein CASSYSGGMNTEAFF.